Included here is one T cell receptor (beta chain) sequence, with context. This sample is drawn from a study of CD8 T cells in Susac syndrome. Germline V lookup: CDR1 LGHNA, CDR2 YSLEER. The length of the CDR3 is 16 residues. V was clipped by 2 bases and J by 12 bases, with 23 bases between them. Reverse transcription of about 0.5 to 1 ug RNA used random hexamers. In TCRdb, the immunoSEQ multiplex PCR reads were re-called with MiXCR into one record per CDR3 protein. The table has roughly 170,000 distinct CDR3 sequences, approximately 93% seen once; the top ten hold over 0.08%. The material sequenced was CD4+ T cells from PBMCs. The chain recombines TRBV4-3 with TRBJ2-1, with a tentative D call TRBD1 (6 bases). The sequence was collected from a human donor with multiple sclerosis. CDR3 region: CASSQFTGTDPFAQFF. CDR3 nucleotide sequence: TGCGCCAGCAGCCAATTCACAGGGACCGACCCGTTTGCGCAGTTCTTC.